A single sample is the source of the 17 T cell receptor beta chains below, sequenced in a study of response to subunit inactivated influenza vaccine. TCRdb called the RT-PCR reads again in MiXCR, with one record for every CDR3 protein. Of about 570,000 distinct CDR3 sequences listed, 12% were seen once; the top ten hold about a tenth. Sequencing used PBMCs from blood, obtained on the day of vaccination. These receptors were collected from a man in his fifties who received an inactivated influenza vaccine.

J is TRBJ1-2 and V is TRBV12-3 or TRBV12-4; 7 bases map to TRBD1. The CDR3 contains 15 residues. V shed 5 bases, J shed 6 bases, and the junction held 12 bases outside the gene matches. This CDR3 is CASSRQGSPKDGYTF. The CDR3, as DNA: TGTGCCAGCAGTCGACAGGGTTCCCCCAAGGATGGCTACACCTTC.

This clonotype was seen only a few times. V gene TRBV10-3 combines with J gene TRBJ2-1; D is possibly TRBD2 (6 bases). The CDR3 spans 13 residues. V shed 4 bases and J shed 4 bases, with 8 bases lying between them. Germline CDR1 reads ENHRY; CDR2 reads SYGVKD. This CDR3 reads CAISVGGYNEQFF. CDR3 DNA: TGTGCCATCAGTGTTGGGGGGTACAATGAGCAGTTCTTC.

This chain joins TRBV29-1 and TRBJ2-5; TRBD2 matches 8 bases. The CDR3 loop spans 13 amino acids. In germline, CDR1 is SQVTM, CDR2 ANQGSEA. V lost 4 bases to trimming and J lost 4 bases; unmatched junction nucleotides: 5. The CDR3 loop reads CSVVPSGRETQYF. The CDR3 DNA is TGCAGCGTTGTGCCCAGCGGGAGAGAGACCCAGTACTTC.

This sequence joins TRBV27 and TRBJ2-3; possibly TRBD1 or TRBD2 for D (5 bases each). The V gene lost 7 bases and the J gene lost 0 bases, with 8 bases spanning the gap. CDR1 and CDR2 (germline): MNHEY, SMNVEV (reference sequence). The CDR3 length is 13 residues. The CDR3 loop reads CASNGASTDTQYF. In DNA, the CDR3 is TGTGCCAGCAACGGGGCTAGCACAGATACGCAGTATTTT.

There are a few counts of this clonotype. The J gene is TRBJ1-4, the V gene TRBV4-2; 8 bases line up with TRBD1. The ends lost 4 bases at V and 6 bases at J; junction bases unmatched: 7. In germline, CDR1 is LGHNA, CDR2 YNFKEQ. The CDR3 spans 15 residues. CDR3 bases: TGTGCCAGCAGCCTCTTGACAGGGGAGGATGAAAAACTGTTTTTT. Protein product: CASSLLTGEDEKLFF.

The rearrangement joins TRBV4-1 to TRBJ1-1; TRBD1 matches 9 bases. This CDR3 comprises 15 residues. V was clipped by 5 bases and J by 0 bases; unmatched bases: 4. From germline, CDR1 is MGHRA and CDR2 YSYEKL. In nucleotides, the CDR3 is TGCGCCAGCAGCAACAGGGGGCCCCTGAACACTGAAGCTTTCTTT. It codes for CASSNRGPLNTEAFF.

The CDR3 DNA reads TGCGCCAGCAGCCCTAGGGCAGCGGTGAACACTGAAGCTTTCTTT. Translation: CASSPRAAVNTEAFF. The chain carries TRBV4-3 and TRBJ1-1; D gene uncertain. V was pared by 4 bases and J by 0 bases, with 12 bases between. This CDR3 contains 15 residues. The V gene's germline CDR1 is LGHNA and CDR2 YSLEER.

The rearrangement links TRBV20-1 to TRBJ2-3; D unresolved. V dropped 0 bases and J dropped 5 bases, with 12 bases sitting between them. This CDR3 comprises 14 residues. CDR1 and CDR2 from the germline V gene are DFQATT and SNEGSKA (reference sequence). The CDR3 DNA follows: TGCAGTGCTAGAGATCTGGGGATGGTAGATACGCAGTATTTT. It yields the protein CSARDLGMVDTQYF.

This clonotype was counted between two and nine times. V and J are TRBV20-1 and TRBJ2-1; TRBD2 matches 9 bases. V was clipped by 5 bases and J by 7 bases; unmatched bases: 12. The length of the CDR3 is 15 residues. Germline CDR1 and CDR2: DFQATT and SNEGSKA (reference sequence). Here the CDR3 DNA reads TGCAGTGCTCCAGAGCTTAGCGGGGGCGGGAATGAGCAGTTCTTC. Translated: CSAPELSGGGNEQFF.

In its sample, this clonotype was seen a few times. V usage is TRBV20-1 and J usage is TRBJ2-5, with TRBD1 identical over 12 bases. Germline V gene lookup returns CDR1 DFQATT and CDR2 SNEGSKA (reference sequence). This CDR3 region has 18 residues. V shed 5 bases, J shed 3 bases, and the junction held 16 bases outside the gene matches. CDR3 sequence (DNA): TGCAGTGCTGCCCGGGACAGGGGGCGTATACGTTTCAAAGAGACCCAGTACTTC. Its protein is CSAARDRGRIRFKETQYF.

Comment on this clonotype: An end of the junction differs from the germline gene, which may be a read error. V usage is TRBV9 and J usage is TRBJ1-5, with D perhaps matching TRBD1 (5 bases). The CDR3 contains 11 residues. Germline values: CDR1 SGDLS, CDR2 YYNGEE. The CDR3 region is CACRGDQPQHF. CDR3 sequence (DNA): TGTGCCTGCAGAGGGGATCAGCCCCAGCATTTT.

The chain couples TRBV15 to TRBJ2-7; 10 bases are shared with TRBD2. CDR3 length: 14 amino acids. V lost 2 bases and J lost 4; bases outside the gene matches: 2. CDR1 and CDR2 (germline): LNHNV, YYDKDF (reference sequence). CDR3 sequence: CATSRLAGDYEQYF. CDR3 in DNA: TGTGCCACCAGCAGACTAGCGGGAGATTACGAGCAGTACTTC.

The chain recombines TRBV6-1 with TRBJ2-7; D gene ambiguous. The V gene lost 6 bases and the J gene lost 3 bases, with 12 bases spanning the gap. CDR1 MNHNS and CDR2 SASEGT come from the germline V gene. CDR3 length: 13 amino acids. The CDR3 DNA sequence: TGTGCCAGCAGGATTGGTCCCCTCTACGAGCAGTACTTC. It codes for CASRIGPLYEQYF.

This clonotype was seen repeatedly, ten times or more. The CDR3: CASSEGTLSYEQYF. The CDR3 nucleotides read TGTGCCAGCAGCGAAGGGACGCTCTCCTACGAGCAGTACTTC. V and J are TRBV28 and TRBJ2-7; D might be TRBD1 or TRBD2, each matching 5 bases. Trimming shortened V by 6 bases and J by 0 bases, and 12 bases separated the two germline ends. The CDR3 sequence is 14 residues long. The germline V gene encodes CDR1 MDHEN and CDR2 SYDVKM. Based on the CDR3 plus reference TRBV28 and TRBJ2-7, the full variable domain is DVKVTQSSRYLVKRTGEKVFLECVQDMDHENMFWYRQDPGLGLRLIYFSYDVKMKEKGDIPEGYSVSREKKERFSLILESASTNQTSMYLCASSEGTLSYEQYFGPGTRLTVT.

In this sample, this clonotype turned up a few times. V usage is TRBV20-1 and J usage is TRBJ2-7; D remains unclear. The CDR3 sequence is 13 residues long. Germline CDR1 and CDR2: DFQATT and SNEGSKA (reference sequence). Between the trimmed V and J ends, which lost 6 bases and 6 bases, there was a span of 18 bases. Here the CDR3 reads CSAGPTVGGEQYF. Written as DNA, the CDR3 is TGCAGTGCGGGTCCCACAGTCGGTGGCGAGCAGTACTTC.

This clonotype has just a few counts. This chain links TRBV30 with TRBJ2-2; D gene uncertain. The germline gives CDR1 GTSNPN, CDR2 SVGIG (reference sequence). The CDR3 loop spans 13 amino acids. With 3 bases removed from V and 2 bases from J, the gap between germline ends came to 7 bases. The DNA of the CDR3 is TGTGCCTGGAGCTGGAGCAACACCGGGGAGCTGTTTTTT. Translated, it gives CAWSWSNTGELFF.

The gene calls are TRBV15 and TRBJ2-1; 8 bases fit TRBD2. Trimming removed 1 base from V and 4 bases from J; junction bases left unmatched: 6. Germline values: CDR1 LNHNV, CDR2 YYDKDF (reference sequence). CDR3 size: 16 residues. The chain's CDR3 is CATSRVFGGGYNEQFF. CDR3 nucleotides: TGTGCCACCAGCAGAGTATTCGGGGGGGGATACAATGAGCAGTTCTTC.